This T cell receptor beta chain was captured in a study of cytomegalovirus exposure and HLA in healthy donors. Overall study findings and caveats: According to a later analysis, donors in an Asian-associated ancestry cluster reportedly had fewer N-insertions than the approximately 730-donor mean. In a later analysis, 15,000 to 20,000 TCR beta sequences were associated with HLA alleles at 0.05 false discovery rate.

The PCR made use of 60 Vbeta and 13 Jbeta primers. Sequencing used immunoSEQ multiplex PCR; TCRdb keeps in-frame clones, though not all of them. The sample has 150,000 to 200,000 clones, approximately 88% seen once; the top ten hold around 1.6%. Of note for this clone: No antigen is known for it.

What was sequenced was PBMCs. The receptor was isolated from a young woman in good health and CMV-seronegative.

The CDR3 DNA sequence: TGTGCCAGCTCACCCCCGGGACTAGGAAACAATGAGCAGTTCTTC. Translation gives CASSPPGLGNNEQFF. V usage is TRBV18 and J usage is TRBJ2-1; TRBD2 matches 8 bases. The CDR3 totals 15 residues. V gave up 3 bases and J gave up 5 bases; unmatched junction bases: 6. The germline V gene has CDR1 KGHSH and CDR2 LQKENI. Looking up the rest from reference TRBV18 and TRBJ2-1 gives the full variable domain: NAGVMQNPRHLVRRRGQEARLRCSPMKGHSHVYWYRQLPEEGLKFMVYLQKENIIDESGMPKERFSAEFPKEGPSILRIQQVVRGDSAAYFCASSPPGLGNNEQFFGPGTRLTVL.